Below, 7 T cell receptor beta chains from the same sample are listed, as sequenced in a study of blood T cell repertoires in COVID-19. The data were produced by immunoSEQ multiplex PCR, yet TCRdb's version contains in-frame clones alone and is incomplete. The sample shows roughly 260,000 clones, about 90% of them seen only once. What was sequenced was peripheral blood. The receptors stem from a woman aged 50 to 60 with acute or convalescent COVID-19.

J is TRBJ2-7 and V is TRBV28; maybe TRBD1 (6 bases). V lost 10 bases and J 0 bases, leaving 13 bases between the germline ends. Germline V CDR1 and CDR2: MDHEN, SYDVKM. This CDR3 has 13 amino acids. CDR3 sequence reads: CATLRGSSYEQYF. The DNA of the CDR3 is TGTGCCACCCTGAGGGGGAGCTCCTACGAGCAGTACTTC.

The V gene is TRBV5-1, the J gene TRBJ2-2; TRBD2 agrees at 12 bases. CDR3 length: 15 amino acids. Trimming at V came to 4 bases and at J to 6 bases, leaving 4 bases not matched to a gene. Germline V lookup: CDR1 SGHRS, CDR2 YFSETQ. In DNA form, the CDR3 reads TGCGCCAGCAGCGGACGGACTAGCGGGGCCGGGGAGCTGTTTTTT. Residues: CASSGRTSGAGELFF. The complete variable domain, with remaining parts taken from reference TRBV5-1 and TRBJ2-2, reads KAGVTQTPRYLIKTRGQQVTLSCSPISGHRSVSWYQQTPGQGLQFLFEYFSETQRNKGNFPGRFSGRQFSNSRSEMNVSTLELGDSALYLCASSGRTSGAGELFFGEGSRLTVL.

The chain uses TRBV4-2 and TRBJ1-2, with TRBD1 identical over 7 bases. The V segment lost 4 bases and the J segment 8 bases; nucleotides outside the gene matches: 7. The CDR3 loop spans 13 amino acids. Germline V CDR1 and CDR2: LGHNA, YNFKEQ. The CDR3 DNA reads as TGTGCCAGCAGCCCCGGACAGGAAGGGGGCTACACCTTC. Translating gives CASSPGQEGGYTF.

This clone was seen only once. The V gene is TRBV6-6, the J gene TRBJ2-5; D gene ambiguous. Per germline, CDR1 MNHNY and CDR2 SVGAGI (reference sequence). The ends were cut back, 4 bases at V and 4 bases at J, with 10 bases in the middle. The CDR3 has 13 residues. CDR3 DNA: TGTGCCAGCAGTTCGGCTACGGGAGAGACCCAGTACTTC. It specifies CASSSATGETQYF.

The chain carries TRBV7-8 and TRBJ1-5; D might be TRBD1 (6 bases). In germline, CDR1 is SGHVS, CDR2 FQNEAQ. V was cut by 4 bases and J by 5 bases, with 18 bases left in between. This CDR3 comprises 16 residues. The CDR3 loop reads CASSSRDRIQDQPQHF. As DNA, the CDR3 is TGTGCCAGCAGCTCTCGTGACAGGATCCAAGATCAGCCCCAGCATTTT.

This chain joins TRBV3-1 (or the pseudogene TRBV3-2) and TRBJ2-2; TRBD2 matches at 14 bases. Germline CDR1 LGHDT, CDR2 YNNKEL (reference sequence). This CDR3 spans 20 amino acids. V dropped 3 bases and J dropped 6; count of bases not matched to a gene: 15. The CDR3 sequence is CASSQANPGGLAGESGELFF. In nucleotides, the CDR3 is TGTGCCAGCAGCCAGGCCAACCCCGGGGGACTAGCGGGAGAGTCCGGGGAGCTGTTTTTT.

The chain uses TRBV5-4 and TRBJ2-7; 12 nucleotides match TRBD1. The CDR3 totals 15 residues. In germline, CDR1 is SGHNT, CDR2 YYREEE (reference sequence). Germline trimming cut 1 base from V and 6 bases from J; bases unmatched to any gene: 5. The CDR3, as DNA: TGTGCCAGCAGCTTGCCTCCGGGACAGGGGGCCGAGCAGTACTTC. Protein product: CASSLPPGQGAEQYF.